Below are 8 T cell receptor beta chains sequenced from a single sample in a study of cytomegalovirus exposure and HLA in healthy donors. Vbeta (60) and Jbeta (13) primers were used in the PCR. Assay: immunoSEQ multiplex PCR; the TCRdb copy retains only in-frame clones and omits some. The data hold about 210,000 clones, with 80% to 90% observed a single time. The specimen sequenced was PBMCs. All receptors derive from a man younger than 40 in good health and CMV-seronegative.

The V gene is TRBV6-1, the J gene TRBJ2-1, with 7 bases lining up with TRBD2. Germline trimming cut 10 bases from V and 7 bases from J; bases unmatched to any gene: 10. Germline assignment: CDR1 MNHNS and CDR2 SASEGT. The CDR3 runs to 13 residues. The CDR3: CAIRLGGDNEQFF. The CDR3 bases are TGTGCCATTCGGCTGGGGGGGGATAATGAGCAGTTCTTC.

This clone was seen more than once but under ten times. The CDR3 nucleotides read TGTGCCAGCAGCTTAGTTCCGCAGCGGGGGGAGACCCAGTACTTC. Translation: CASSLVPQRGETQYF. The genes are TRBV11-2 and TRBJ2-5, with 8 bases aligning to TRBD2. Germline V lookup: CDR1 SGHAT, CDR2 FQNNGV. Germline trimming cut 1 base from V and 5 bases from J; bases unmatched to any gene: 6. The CDR3 runs to 15 residues.

The chain is built from TRBV9 and TRBJ2-3; 8 bases are a match to TRBD2. Germline CDR1 SGDLS, CDR2 YYNGEE. J gave up 2 bases and V 0 bases, and 11 bases lay outside the gene matches. The CDR3 runs to 18 residues. In DNA, the CDR3 is TGTGCCAGCAGCGTAGCTACCCCGGGGGGGGCTTACACAGATACGCAGTATTTT. This sequence encodes CASSVATPGGAYTDTQYF.

A few counts support this clone. At one end the junction does not follow the germline gene, possibly because of a read error. V is TRBV9 and J is TRBJ2-6, with 9 positions matching TRBD2. This CDR3 comprises 15 residues. Germline V lookup: CDR1 SGDLS, CDR2 YYNGEE. In nucleotides, the CDR3 is TGTGCCAGCAGCCCAATGGGCGGGGGGGCCAGCGTCCTGACTTTC. This gives the protein CASSPMGGGASVLTF.

The chain has TRBV7-9 and TRBJ1-2; TRBD1 agrees at 7 bases. CDR3 size: 18 residues. The germline CDR1 and CDR2 sequences are SEHNR and FQNEAQ (reference sequence). The V segment lost 4 bases and the J segment 3 bases; nucleotides outside the gene matches: 17. In DNA form, the CDR3 reads TGTGCCAGCAGCTCCCCCCTCCCGGGACAGCGTGGGGACTATGGCTACACCTTC. Translating it yields CASSSPLPGQRGDYGYTF. The whole variable domain, remainder taken from reference TRBV7-9 and TRBJ1-2, is DTGVSQNPRHKITKRGQNVTFRCDPISEHNRLYWYRQTLGQGPEFLTYFQNEAQLEKSRLLSDRFSAERPKGSFSTLEIQRTEQGDSAMYLCASSSPLPGQRGDYGYTFGSGTRLTVV.

The J gene is TRBJ2-7, the V gene TRBV7-6; weak D call: TRBD1 (6 bases). Germline CDR1 SGHVS, CDR2 FNYEAQ. The V and J ends lost 1 base and 5 bases respectively, with 12 bases between them. The CDR3 consists of 14 residues. This chain's CDR3 is CASSLVYRVDEQYF. As DNA, the CDR3 is TGTGCCAGCAGCTTAGTTTACAGGGTTGACGAGCAGTACTTC.

The CDR3 is CASSIDREEGIYEQYF. The CDR3 DNA follows: TGTGCCAGTAGTATCGACAGGGAGGAGGGCATATACGAGCAGTACTTC. The rearrangement uses TRBV19 and TRBJ2-7; D is possibly TRBD1 (7 bases). CDR1 is LNHDA, CDR2 SQIVND, per germline (reference sequence). The germline V and J ends were trimmed by 3 bases and 4 bases, with 19 bases remaining between them. The CDR3 extends over 16 amino acids.

This clone was seen only once. In DNA form, the CDR3 reads TGTGCCACTTCGGGGTGGGGGCGCCTCGCAGATACGCAGTATTTT. This codes for CATSGWGRLADTQYF. The chain joins TRBV5-4 to TRBJ2-3, with D possibly being TRBD1 (6 bases). Germline loops: CDR1 SGHNT, CDR2 YYREEE (reference sequence). The CDR3 length is 15 residues. V was trimmed by 9 bases and J by 4 bases, leaving 21 bases between them.